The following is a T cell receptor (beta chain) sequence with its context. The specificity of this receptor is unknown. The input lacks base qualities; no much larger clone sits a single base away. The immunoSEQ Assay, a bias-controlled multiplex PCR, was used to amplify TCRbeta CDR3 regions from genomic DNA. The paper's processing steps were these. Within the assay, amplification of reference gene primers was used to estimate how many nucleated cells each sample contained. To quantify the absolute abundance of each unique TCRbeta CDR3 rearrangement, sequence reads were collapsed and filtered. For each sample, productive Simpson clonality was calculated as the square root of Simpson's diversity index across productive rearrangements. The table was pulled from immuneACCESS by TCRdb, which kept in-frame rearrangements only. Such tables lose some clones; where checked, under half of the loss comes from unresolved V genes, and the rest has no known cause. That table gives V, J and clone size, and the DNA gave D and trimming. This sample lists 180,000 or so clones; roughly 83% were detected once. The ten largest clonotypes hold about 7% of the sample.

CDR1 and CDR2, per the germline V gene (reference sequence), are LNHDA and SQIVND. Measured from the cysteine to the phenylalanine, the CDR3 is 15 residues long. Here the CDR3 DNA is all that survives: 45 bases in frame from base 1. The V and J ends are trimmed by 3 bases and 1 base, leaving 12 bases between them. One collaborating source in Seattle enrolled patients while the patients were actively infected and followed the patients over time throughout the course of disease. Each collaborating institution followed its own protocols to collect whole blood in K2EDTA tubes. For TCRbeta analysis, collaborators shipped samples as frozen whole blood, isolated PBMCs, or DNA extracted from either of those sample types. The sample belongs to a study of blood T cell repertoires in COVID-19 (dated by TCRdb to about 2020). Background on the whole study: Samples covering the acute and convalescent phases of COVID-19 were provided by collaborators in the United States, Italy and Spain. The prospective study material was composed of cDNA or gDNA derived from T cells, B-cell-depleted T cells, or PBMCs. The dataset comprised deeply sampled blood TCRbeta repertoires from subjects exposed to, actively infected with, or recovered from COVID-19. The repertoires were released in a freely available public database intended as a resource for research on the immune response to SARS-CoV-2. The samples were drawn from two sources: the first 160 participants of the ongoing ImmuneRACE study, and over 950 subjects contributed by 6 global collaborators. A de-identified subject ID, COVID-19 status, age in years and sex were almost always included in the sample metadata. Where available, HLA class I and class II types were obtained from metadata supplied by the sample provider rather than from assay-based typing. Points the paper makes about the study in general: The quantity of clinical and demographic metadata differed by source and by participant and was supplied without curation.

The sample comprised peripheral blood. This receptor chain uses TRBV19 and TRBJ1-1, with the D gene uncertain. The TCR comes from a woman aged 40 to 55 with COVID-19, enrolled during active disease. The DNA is TGTGCCAGTAGTATGGTACAGAGAACGAACACTGAAGCTTTCTTT. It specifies CASSMVQRTNTEAFF.